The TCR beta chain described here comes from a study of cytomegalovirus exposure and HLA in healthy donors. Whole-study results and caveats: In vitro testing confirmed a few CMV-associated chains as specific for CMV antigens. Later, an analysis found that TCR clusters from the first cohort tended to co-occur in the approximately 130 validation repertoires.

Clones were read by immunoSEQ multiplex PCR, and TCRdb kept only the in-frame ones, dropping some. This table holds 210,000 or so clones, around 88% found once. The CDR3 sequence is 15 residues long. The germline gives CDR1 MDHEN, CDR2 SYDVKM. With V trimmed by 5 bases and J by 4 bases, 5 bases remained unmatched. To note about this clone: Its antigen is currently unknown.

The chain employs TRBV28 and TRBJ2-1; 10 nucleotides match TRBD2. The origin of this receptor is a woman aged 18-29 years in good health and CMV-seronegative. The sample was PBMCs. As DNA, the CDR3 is TGTGCCAGCAGTACGGGACTAGCGCAGTACAATGAGCAGTTCTTC. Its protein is CASSTGLAQYNEQFF.